The 32 T cell receptor beta chains reported below all come from one sample, sequenced in a study of Ad26.COV2.S vaccination and SARS-CoV-2 variants. The protocol was immunoSEQ multiplex PCR, while the TCRdb copy is restricted to in-frame clones and leaves out a portion. The sample lists 400,000 to 450,000 clones, approximately 92% occurring once. Treatment specified: some 20 received Ad26.COV2.S at low or high dose, single or two shots; about 5 received placebo; per-sample allocation not given. Sample collection was performed on day 63 after the first vaccine or placebo injection. This specimen consisted of peripheral blood, obtained in a trial of Ad26.COV2.S vaccine versus placebo. The receptors stem from a person between 18 and 60 years old who received the Ad26.COV2.S COVID-19 vaccine or a placebo.

The chain carries TRBV20-1 and TRBJ2-1, with D unresolved. Per germline, CDR1 DFQATT and CDR2 SNEGSKA (reference sequence). V lost 5 bases and J lost 4, with 6 bases in between. This CDR3 has 11 residues. The CDR3 DNA reads TGCAGTGCTCCCATATACAATGAGCAGTTCTTC. Protein sequence: CSAPIYNEQFF.

This chain links TRBV28 with TRBJ1-1, with unresolved D. Germline CDR1 MDHEN, CDR2 SYDVKM. The CDR3 has 15 residues. V shed 5 bases and J shed 5 bases, with 18 bases lying between them. This chain's CDR3 is CASSLPLLSGTEAFF. The CDR3 DNA is TGTGCCAGCAGTCTCCCACTCCTCTCGGGAACTGAAGCTTTCTTT.

V usage is TRBV2 and J usage is TRBJ2-2, with D perhaps given as TRBD1 or TRBD2 (5 bases each). The CDR3 covers 19 residues. Germline CDR1 reads SNHLY; CDR2 reads FYNNEI. Trimming took 2 bases from V and 0 from J, leaving 19 bases between them. CDR3 in amino acids: CASSEFPLGGTANTGELFF. The CDR3 coding sequence is TGTGCCAGCAGTGAATTCCCCTTGGGTGGGACCGCGAACACCGGGGAGCTGTTTTTT.

The rearrangement joins TRBV18 to TRBJ2-3; no clear D gene. CDR1 and CDR2 (germline): KGHSH, LQKENI. The CDR3 extends over 14 amino acids. The V and J ends lost 6 bases and 2 bases respectively, with 12 bases between them. CDR3 DNA sequence: TGTGCCAGCTCCCCCATCGGAGACACAGATACGCAGTATTTT. This encodes CASSPIGDTDTQYF.

CDR3 DNA: TGTGCCAGCAGCGGTCAGGGACTAGCAATCGGGGAGCTGTTTTTT. Amino acid sequence: CASSGQGLAIGELFF. The chain is built from TRBV9 and TRBJ2-2, with 9 bases identical to TRBD2. This CDR3 is 15 amino acids long. Germline assignment: CDR1 SGDLS and CDR2 YYNGEE. V lost 3 bases and J lost 7; bases outside the gene matches: 7.

The chain joins TRBV5-1 to TRBJ1-1, with D hard to call. CDR1 and CDR2 (germline): SGHRS, YFSETQ. Trimming pared 0 bases from V and 0 bases from J, leaving 9 bases between. This CDR3 region has 15 residues. As DNA, the CDR3 is TGCGCCAGCAGCTTGGTTGTGGCTATGAACACTGAAGCTTTCTTT. Protein: CASSLVVAMNTEAFF. Using reference TRBV5-1 and TRBJ1-1 for the parts outside the CDR3, the full variable domain is KAGVTQTPRYLIKTRGQQVTLSCSPISGHRSVSWYQQTPGQGLQFLFEYFSETQRNKGNFPGRFSGRQFSNSRSEMNVSTLELGDSALYLCASSLVVAMNTEAFFGQGTRLTVV.

The V call is TRBV29-1, the J call TRBJ2-1; no definite D call. The germline CDR1 and CDR2 sequences are SQVTM and ANQGSEA. The CDR3 consists of 13 residues. The germline V and J ends were trimmed by 8 bases and 1 base, with 12 bases remaining between them. As DNA, the CDR3 is TGCAGCTCTTCTATCTCGTCCTACAATGAGCAGTTCTTC. Protein sequence: CSSSISSYNEQFF.

The chain recombines TRBV28 with TRBJ1-1; D is unresolved. The V gene's germline CDR1 is MDHEN and CDR2 SYDVKM. Trimming removed 6 bases from V and 3 bases from J, with 14 bases in between. This CDR3 spans 14 amino acids. CDR3 residues: CASSDTDGYTEAFF. In nucleotides, the CDR3 is TGTGCCAGCAGCGATACGGACGGCTACACTGAAGCTTTCTTT. Full variable domain (remainder filled in from reference TRBV28 and TRBJ1-1): DVKVTQSSRYLVKRTGEKVFLECVQDMDHENMFWYRQDPGLGLRLIYFSYDVKMKEKGDIPEGYSVSREKKERFSLILESASTNQTSMYLCASSDTDGYTEAFFGQGTRLTVV.

J is TRBJ1-2 and V is TRBV2, with 9 bases matching TRBD1. The CDR3 spans 13 residues. After removal of 6 bases from V and 6 bases from J, the junction contained 5 bases not matched to a gene. CDR1 is SNHLY, CDR2 FYNNEI, per germline. The CDR3 region is CASRVDRGNGYTF. CDR3 coding DNA: TGTGCCAGCAGAGTAGACAGGGGGAATGGCTACACCTTC.

The chain couples TRBV6-5 to TRBJ1-6; D might be TRBD1 (6 bases). CDR1 and CDR2 from the germline V gene are MNHEY and SVGAGI. Trimming took off 7 bases at V and 9 bases at J, with 16 bases between the two ends. The CDR3 has 14 residues. This CDR3 reads CASTIQGLGSPLHF. The DNA for the CDR3 is TGTGCCAGCACTATTCAGGGGTTGGGTTCACCCCTCCACTTT.

This chain uses TRBV25-1 with TRBJ2-1, with D hard to call. This CDR3 comprises 12 residues. V lost 7 bases and J lost 8, with 12 bases in between. Germline CDR1 reads MGHDK; CDR2 reads SYGVNS. CDR3 loop: CASNRLGYEQFF. The DNA of the CDR3 is TGTGCCAGCAATCGACTTGGGTATGAGCAGTTCTTC.

The CDR3 coding sequence is TGTGCCAGTAGTATGGAGGGGCGAGGCTACACCTTC. This gives the protein CASSMEGRGYTF. This chain links TRBV19 with TRBJ1-2; a weak D match, TRBD1 (5 bases). CDR3 size: 12 residues. Germline values: CDR1 LNHDA, CDR2 SQIVND (reference sequence). Trimming shortened V by 3 bases and J by 8 bases, and 10 bases separated the two germline ends.

V is TRBV18 and J is TRBJ2-3, with 7 bases that match TRBD1. The V and J ends lost 0 bases and 2 bases, in that order; junction bases with no gene match: 5. The length of the CDR3 is 16 residues. Germline V gene sequence: CDR1 KGHSH, CDR2 LQKENI. CDR3 sequence reads: CASSPPQDRATDTQYF. The DNA of the CDR3 is TGTGCCAGCTCACCACCTCAAGACAGGGCCACAGATACGCAGTATTTT.

The V and J genes are TRBV6-1 and TRBJ2-1; D not resolved. The CDR3 is made up of 11 amino acids. Germline CDR1 is MNHNS and CDR2 is SASEGT. Trimming removed 4 bases from V and 12 bases from J, with 10 bases in between. The CDR3 nucleotides are TGTGCCAGCAGTGGGATTGTTGGGCAGTTCTTC. Translation: CASSGIVGQFF.

The rearrangement links TRBV27 to TRBJ1-5, with TRBD1 as a possible D gene (6 bases). The CDR3 has 15 residues. V gave up 4 bases and J gave up 2 bases, with 12 bases separating them. Germline assignment: CDR1 MNHEY and CDR2 SMNVEV (reference sequence). CDR3 coding DNA: TGTGCCAGCAGTTCACAGGGTGGAGGCAATCAGCCCCAGCATTTT. This gives the protein CASSSQGGGNQPQHF.

V usage is TRBV10-3 and J usage is TRBJ2-5; TRBD2 matches at 11 bases. The length of the CDR3 is 15 residues. Germline trimming cut 3 bases from V and 1 base from J; bases unmatched to any gene: 1. The germline V gene encodes CDR1 ENHRY and CDR2 SYGVKD. The CDR3 DNA reads TGTGCCATCAGTGAAGGGACTAGCGGCCAAGAGACCCAGTACTTC. Its translation is CAISEGTSGQETQYF.

This clone was observed a few times. This chain links TRBV5-4 with TRBJ1-2; 7 nucleotides agree with TRBD1. Germline assignment: CDR1 SGHNT and CDR2 YYREEE (reference sequence). The V and J ends lost 0 bases and 6 bases, in that order; junction bases with no gene match: 11. The CDR3 has 16 amino acids. The CDR3: CASSLGPSGTADGYTF. DNA for the CDR3: TGTGCCAGCAGCTTGGGGCCGTCCGGGACAGCTGATGGCTACACCTTC. The variable domain in full, with the rest retrieved from reference TRBV5-4 and TRBJ1-2, is ETGVTQSPTHLIKTRGQQVTLRCSSQSGHNTVSWYQQALGQGPQFIFQYYREEENGRGNFPPRFSGLQFPNYSSELNVNALELDDSALYLCASSLGPSGTADGYTFGSGTRLTVV.

J is TRBJ2-1 and V is TRBV5-5; D ambiguous. The ends were cut back, 4 bases at V and 2 bases at J, with 13 bases in the middle. The CDR3 length is 15 residues. Germline assignment: CDR1 SGHKS and CDR2 YYEKEE (reference sequence). The CDR3 region has the DNA TGTGCCAGCAGCCTGGACGTCGGACCCTACAATGAGCAGTTCTTC. Residues: CASSLDVGPYNEQFF.

The rearrangement joins TRBV7-2 to TRBJ1-1; D remains unclear. CDR1 is SGHTA and CDR2 is FQGNSA in the germline V gene. This CDR3 has 15 amino acids. V was trimmed by 1 base and J by 5 bases, leaving 14 bases between them. The CDR3 region has the DNA TGTGCCAGCAGCTTAGAATGGACGGGATGGACTGAAGCTTTCTTT. Translation gives CASSLEWTGWTEAFF.

J is TRBJ2-3 and V is TRBV7-9; D is uncertain. The V gene's germline CDR1 is SEHNR and CDR2 FQNEAQ (reference sequence). Trimming stripped 4 bases from V and 8 bases from J, with 10 bases between. The CDR3 has 12 residues. As DNA, the CDR3 is TGTGCCAGCAGCTCCCAGACCATTACGCAGTATTTT. Its protein product is CASSSQTITQYF.

The chain is built from TRBV28 and TRBJ2-1; 9 bases match TRBD2. The CDR3 has 15 amino acids. CDR1 MDHEN and CDR2 SYDVKM come from the germline V gene. V was clipped by 4 bases and J by 10 bases; unmatched bases: 11. CDR3 amino acids: CASSSGLASTAEQFF. CDR3 bases: TGTGCCAGCAGTTCCGGACTAGCGAGCACCGCCGAGCAGTTCTTC.

J is TRBJ2-7 and V is TRBV28; D might be TRBD1 (5 bases). Trimming stripped 5 bases from V and 3 bases from J, with 11 bases between. This CDR3 region has 13 residues. The germline CDR1 and CDR2 sequences are MDHEN and SYDVKM. DNA of the CDR3: TGTGCCAGCAGTCTAGGACAATTCTACGAGCAGTACTTC. Amino acids: CASSLGQFYEQYF.

The chain joins TRBV28 to TRBJ1-2; no firm D call. The V and J ends lost 5 bases and 4 bases respectively, with 11 bases between them. The CDR3 sequence is 13 residues long. Looked up from germline, CDR1 is MDHEN and CDR2 is SYDVKM. The CDR3 nucleotides are TGTGCCAGCAGTCCCCGCGAAACCTATGGCTACACCTTC. This codes for CASSPRETYGYTF.

The chain is built from TRBV27 and TRBJ2-7; 12 bases align to TRBD2. There are 14 residues in the CDR3. V lost 3 bases to trimming and J lost 3 bases; unmatched junction nucleotides: 0. CDR1 is MNHEY and CDR2 is SMNVEV in the germline V gene (reference sequence). The CDR3 region has the DNA TGTGCCAGCAGTTTGACTAGCGGGAGCTACGAGCAGTACTTC. This translates into CASSLTSGSYEQYF.

The gene calls are TRBV29-1 and TRBJ2-7; perhaps TRBD2 as D (5 bases). The V end lost 0 bases, the J end lost 4 bases, and 13 bases lay between the germline ends. CDR1 and CDR2 (germline): SQVTM, ANQGSEA. The CDR3 has 14 residues. Written as DNA, the CDR3 is TGCAGCGTTGAAGATCCTGGGAGCAGATACGAGCAGTACTTC. Translating gives CSVEDPGSRYEQYF.

The chain employs TRBV5-6 and TRBJ2-3, with 8 positions matching TRBD2. Trimming removed 7 bases from V and 2 bases from J; junction bases left unmatched: 9. The CDR3 runs 15 residues. From germline, CDR1 is SGHDT and CDR2 YYEEEE. The CDR3 coding sequence is TGTGCCAGCGGCCAGACTAGCGCGACCACAGATACGCAGTATTTT. It is translated as CASGQTSATTDTQYF.

This sequence joins TRBV2 and TRBJ2-1, with TRBD2 matching 11 bases. V dropped 7 bases and J dropped 9; count of bases not matched to a gene: 11. Germline V gene data show CDR1 as SNHLY and CDR2 as FYNNEI. The CDR3 totals 15 residues. CDR3 region: CASIPLAGVEGEQFF. CDR3 DNA: TGTGCCAGCATTCCACTAGCGGGAGTTGAAGGTGAGCAGTTCTTC.

Note on this clone: Other DNA sequences in the same sample also yield this CDR3. The chain carries TRBV5-4 and TRBJ2-5; D remains unclear. The germline CDR1 and CDR2 sequences are SGHNT and YYREEE (reference sequence). This CDR3 region has 14 residues. V gave up 1 base and J gave up 5 bases, with 12 bases separating them. CDR3 nucleotide sequence: TGTGCCAGCAGCTTGCGTGGTGGCAGGGAGACCCAGTACTTC. This translates into CASSLRGGRETQYF.

This rearrangement joins TRBV6-2 or TRBV6-3 to TRBJ1-6, with D unresolved. This CDR3 region has 18 residues. Per the germline V gene, CDR1 is MNHEY and CDR2 is SVGEGT. V was clipped by 0 bases and J by 6 bases, with 18 bases between them. CDR3 coding DNA: TGTGCCAGCAGTTACTCGCCTTTTCGACTGGAAAGTAATTCACCCCTCCACTTT. Translating gives CASSYSPFRLESNSPLHF.

The rearrangement links TRBV2 to TRBJ2-1; 10 bases are a match to TRBD1. The V gene end was trimmed by 6 bases and the J gene end by 7 bases; junction bases not matched to a gene: 9. Germline V CDR1 and CDR2: SNHLY, FYNNEI. CDR3 size: 15 residues. The CDR3 sequence is CASRLGQGIGNEQFF. The CDR3, as DNA: TGTGCCAGCAGGTTGGGACAGGGGATAGGGAATGAGCAGTTCTTC.

V and J are TRBV18 and TRBJ2-7; D is tentatively TRBD1 or TRBD2 (5 bases each). The V gene's germline CDR1 is KGHSH and CDR2 LQKENI. Deletions cut 9 bases from V and 3 bases from J, with 21 bases between. The CDR3 runs 15 residues. CDR3 DNA sequence: TGTGCCAGATCGAACCCCGGGACGGAAATCTACGAGCAGTACTTC. Amino acids: CARSNPGTEIYEQYF.

The J gene is TRBJ2-1, the V gene TRBV4-1, with unresolved D. Germline values: CDR1 MGHRA, CDR2 YSYEKL. V was clipped by 2 bases and J by 1 base, with 12 bases between them. The CDR3 totals 16 residues. The DNA of the CDR3 is TGCGCCAGCAGCCAATGGTTAGCTTCGTCCTACAATGAGCAGTTCTTC. Protein product: CASSQWLASSYNEQFF.